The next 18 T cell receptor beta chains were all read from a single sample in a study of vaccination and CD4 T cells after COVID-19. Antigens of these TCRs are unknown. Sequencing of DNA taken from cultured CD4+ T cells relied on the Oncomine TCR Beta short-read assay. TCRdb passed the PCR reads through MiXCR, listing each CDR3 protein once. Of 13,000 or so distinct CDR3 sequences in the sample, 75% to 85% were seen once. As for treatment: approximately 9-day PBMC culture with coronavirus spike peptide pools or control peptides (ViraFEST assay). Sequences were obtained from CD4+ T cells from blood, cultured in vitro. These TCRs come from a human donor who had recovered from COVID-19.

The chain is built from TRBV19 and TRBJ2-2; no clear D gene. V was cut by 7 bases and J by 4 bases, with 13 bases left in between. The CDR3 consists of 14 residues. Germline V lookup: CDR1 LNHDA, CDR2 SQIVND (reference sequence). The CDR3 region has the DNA TGTGCCAGTAAGATAGCCTTCGGCACCGGGGAGCTGTTTTTT. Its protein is CASKIAFGTGELFF.

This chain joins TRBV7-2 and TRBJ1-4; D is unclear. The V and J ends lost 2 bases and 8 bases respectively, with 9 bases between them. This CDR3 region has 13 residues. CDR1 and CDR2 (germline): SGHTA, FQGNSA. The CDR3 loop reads CASSLTLAEKLFF. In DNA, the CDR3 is TGTGCCAGCAGCTTAACCTTGGCGGAAAAACTGTTTTTT.

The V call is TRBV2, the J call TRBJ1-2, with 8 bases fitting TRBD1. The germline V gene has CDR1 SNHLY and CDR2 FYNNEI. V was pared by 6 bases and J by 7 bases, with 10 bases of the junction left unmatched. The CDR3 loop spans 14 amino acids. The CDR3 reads CASSAKDRVRGYTF. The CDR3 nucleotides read TGTGCCAGCAGCGCTAAGGACAGGGTGCGTGGCTACACCTTC.

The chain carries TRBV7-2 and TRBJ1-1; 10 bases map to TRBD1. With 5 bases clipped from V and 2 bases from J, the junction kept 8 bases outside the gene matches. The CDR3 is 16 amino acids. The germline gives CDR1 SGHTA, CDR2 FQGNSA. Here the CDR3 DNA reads TGTGCCAGCAGCCCTCGGACAGGGGGAGGAAACACTGAAGCTTTCTTT. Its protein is CASSPRTGGGNTEAFF.

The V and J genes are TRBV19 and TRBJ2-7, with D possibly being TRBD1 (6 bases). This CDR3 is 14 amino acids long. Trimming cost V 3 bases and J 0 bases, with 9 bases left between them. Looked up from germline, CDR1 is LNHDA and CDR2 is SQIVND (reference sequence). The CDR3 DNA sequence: TGTGCCAGTAGTATCGTCAGGGGCTCCTACGAGCAGTACTTC. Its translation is CASSIVRGSYEQYF. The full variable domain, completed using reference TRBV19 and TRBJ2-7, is DGGITQSPKYLFRKEGQNVTLSCEQNLNHDAMYWYRQDPGQGLRLIYYSQIVNDFQKGDIAEGYSVSREKKESFPLTVTSAQKNPTAFYLCASSIVRGSYEQYFGPGTRLTVT.

Here the CDR3 DNA reads TGTGCCACCAGTGACTCAGGGTTCCCGGAAAAACTGTTTTTT. It is translated as CATSDSGFPEKLFF. The chain has TRBV24-1 and TRBJ1-4, with D perhaps matching TRBD1 (5 bases). V lost 4 bases to trimming and J lost 8 bases, with 13 bases between them. CDR1 is KGHDR, CDR2 SFDVKD, per germline. The length of the CDR3 is 14 residues.

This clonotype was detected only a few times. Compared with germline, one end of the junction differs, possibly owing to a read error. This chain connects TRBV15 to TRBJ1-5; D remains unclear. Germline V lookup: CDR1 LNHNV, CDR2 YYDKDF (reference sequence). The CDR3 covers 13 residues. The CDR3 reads CATSRASNQPQHF. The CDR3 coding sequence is TGTGCCACCAGTAGAGCTAGCAATCAGCCCCAGCATTTT.

The CDR3 loop is CASSFLSTMNTEAFF. The CDR3 DNA reads as TGTGCCAGCAGCTTCCTTAGTACGATGAACACTGAAGCTTTCTTT. The V and J genes are TRBV11-2 and TRBJ1-1; D uncertain. Germline CDR1 is SGHAT and CDR2 is FQNNGV. The CDR3 extends over 15 amino acids. V was clipped by 3 bases and J by 0 bases, with 11 bases between them. Together with reference TRBV11-2 and TRBJ1-1, the CDR3 gives the full variable domain: EAGVAQSPRYKIIEKRQSVAFWCNPISGHATLYWYQQILGQGPKLLIQFQNNGVVDDSQLPKDRFSAERLKGVDSTLKIQPAKLEDSAVYLCASSFLSTMNTEAFFGQGTRLTVV.

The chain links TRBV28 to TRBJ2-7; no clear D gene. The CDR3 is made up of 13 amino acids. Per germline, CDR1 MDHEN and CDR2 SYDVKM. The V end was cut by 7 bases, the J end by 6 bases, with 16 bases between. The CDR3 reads CASKIQRTLEQYF. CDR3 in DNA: TGTGCCAGCAAAATACAGAGAACCCTCGAGCAGTACTTC. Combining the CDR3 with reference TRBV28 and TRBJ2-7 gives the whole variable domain DVKVTQSSRYLVKRTGEKVFLECVQDMDHENMFWYRQDPGLGLRLIYFSYDVKMKEKGDIPEGYSVSREKKERFSLILESASTNQTSMYLCASKIQRTLEQYFGPGTRLTVT.

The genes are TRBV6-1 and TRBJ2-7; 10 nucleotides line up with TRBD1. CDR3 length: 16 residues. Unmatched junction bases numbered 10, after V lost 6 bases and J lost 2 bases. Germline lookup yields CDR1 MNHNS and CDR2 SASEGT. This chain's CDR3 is CASRGSHGTGAYEQYF. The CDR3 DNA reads TGTGCCAGCAGGGGAAGTCACGGGACAGGGGCCTACGAGCAGTACTTC.

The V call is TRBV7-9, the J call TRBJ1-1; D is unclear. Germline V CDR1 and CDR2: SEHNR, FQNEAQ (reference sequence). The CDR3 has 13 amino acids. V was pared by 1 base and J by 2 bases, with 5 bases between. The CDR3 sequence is CASSLEQNTEAFF. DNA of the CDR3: TGTGCCAGCAGCTTAGAACAAAACACTGAAGCTTTCTTT. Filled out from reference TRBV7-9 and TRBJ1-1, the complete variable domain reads DTGVSQNPRHKITKRGQNVTFRCDPISEHNRLYWYRQTLGQGPEFLTYFQNEAQLEKSRLLSDRFSAERPKGSFSTLEIQRTEQGDSAMYLCASSLEQNTEAFFGQGTRLTVV.

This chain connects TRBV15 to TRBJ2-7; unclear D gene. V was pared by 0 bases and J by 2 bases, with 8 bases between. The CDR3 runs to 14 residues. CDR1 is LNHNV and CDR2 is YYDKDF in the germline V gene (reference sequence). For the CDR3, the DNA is TGTGCCACCAGCAGAGACACTATACCCTACGAGCAGTACTTC. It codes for CATSRDTIPYEQYF.

The CDR3 sequence is CASSYSPGFPYGYTF. The CDR3 DNA reads as TGTGCCAGCAGTTACTCCCCAGGGTTCCCTTATGGCTACACCTTC. This sequence joins TRBV27 and TRBJ1-2; possible D gene TRBD1, 5 bases. Germline values: CDR1 MNHEY, CDR2 SMNVEV (reference sequence). The CDR3 has 15 residues. Trimming removed 4 bases from V and 5 bases from J, with 17 bases in between.

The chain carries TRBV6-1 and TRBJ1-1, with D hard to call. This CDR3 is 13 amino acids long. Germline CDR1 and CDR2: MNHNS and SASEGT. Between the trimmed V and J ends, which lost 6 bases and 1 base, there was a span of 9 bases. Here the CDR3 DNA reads TGTGCCAGCAGCCGAGAGGCGAACACTGAAGCTTTCTTT. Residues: CASSREANTEAFF.

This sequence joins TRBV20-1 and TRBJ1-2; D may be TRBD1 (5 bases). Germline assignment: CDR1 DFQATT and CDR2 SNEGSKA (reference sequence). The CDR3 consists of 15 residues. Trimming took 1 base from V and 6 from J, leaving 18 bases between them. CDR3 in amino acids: CSARVGTLSPDGYTF. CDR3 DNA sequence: TGCAGTGCTAGAGTAGGGACGCTAAGTCCTGATGGCTACACCTTC.

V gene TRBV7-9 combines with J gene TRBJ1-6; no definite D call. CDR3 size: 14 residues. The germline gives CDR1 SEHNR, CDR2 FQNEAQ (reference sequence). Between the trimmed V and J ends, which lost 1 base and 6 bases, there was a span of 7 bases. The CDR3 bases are TGTGCCAGCAGCTTAGGGAGGCCTAATTCACCCCTCCACTTT. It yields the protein CASSLGRPNSPLHF. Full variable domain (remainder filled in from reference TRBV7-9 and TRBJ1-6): DTGVSQNPRHKITKRGQNVTFRCDPISEHNRLYWYRQTLGQGPEFLTYFQNEAQLEKSRLLSDRFSAERPKGSFSTLEIQRTEQGDSAMYLCASSLGRPNSPLHFGNGTRLTVT.

CDR3 in amino acids: CKVTTEQYF. CDR3 bases: TGTAAGGTTACGACCGAGCAGTACTTC. V usage is TRBV19 and J usage is TRBJ2-7, with D uncertain. Germline loops: CDR1 LNHDA, CDR2 SQIVND (reference sequence). CDR3 length equals 9 residues. The whole variable domain, filled in from reference TRBV19 and TRBJ2-7, reads DGGITQSPKYLFRKEGQNVTLSCEQNLNHDAMYWYRQDPGQGLRLIYYSQIVNDFQKGDIAEGYSVSREKKESFPLTVTSAQKNPTAFYLCKVTTEQYFGPGTRLTVT.

DNA for the CDR3: TGTGCCAGCAGTTCGAGGAGCCGCGAGCAGTACTTC. Its protein product is CASSSRSREQYF. J is TRBJ2-7 and V is TRBV6-2 or TRBV6-3; D ambiguous. CDR1 and CDR2 (germline): MNHEY, SVGEGT. The CDR3 spans 12 residues. V dropped 4 bases and J dropped 6 bases, with 10 bases sitting between them.